A selection of T cell receptor beta chains follows, all from one sample in a study of blood T cells in healthy people across ages. TCRdb reprocessed the 5' RACE reads with MiXCR, giving one entry per CDR3 protein. The table has under 2,000,000 distinct CDR3 sequences, about 50% seen once; the top ten hold roughly 2%. Specimen: blood. All receptors derive from a woman in her thirties or forties in good health. Each CDR3 is given with its conserved first and last residue. Each record gives: clone size, J gene, V gene, D gene, CDR3 DNA, CDR3 protein. D genes are given only for firm matches. Not every row has a clone size; where given, it reads once, few, many or a size class.

few	TRBJ2-1	TRBV7-2	-	TGTGCCAGCAGCTTAGCTTACAAAAATGAGCAGTTCTTC	CASSLAYKNEQFF
-	TRBJ1-2	TRBV20-1	-	TGCAGTGCCCCCGGAAATCACTATGGCTACACCTTC	CSAPGNHYGYTF
-	TRBJ2-1	TRBV7-2	TRBD2	TGTGCCAGCAGCTTAACACTAGCGGGGGAAGGGGAGCAGTTCTTC	CASSLTLAGEGEQFF
few	TRBJ2-1	TRBV20-1	TRBD1	TGCAGTGCCGGTGGGACAGGGGGTAACAATGAGCAGTTCTTC	CSAGGTGGNNEQFF
few	TRBJ2-3	TRBV27	-	TGTGCCAGCAGTTTAAGACCGGGGGAGTTCACAGATACGCAGTATTTT	CASSLRPGEFTDTQYF
few	TRBJ2-5	TRBV7-9	TRBD2	TGTGCCAGCAGCCCTCCTGGAGCGGGAGAGGAGACCCAGTACTTC	CASSPPGAGEETQYF
few	TRBJ2-7	TRBV7-2	-	TGTGCCAGCAGCCGAGAGGGACGGGACTACGAGCAGTACTTC	CASSREGRDYEQYF
-	TRBJ2-1	TRBV19	-	TGTGCCAGTACCGACGGGTGGTCCTTTTACAATGAGCAGTTCTTC	CASTDGWSFYNEQFF
-	TRBJ1-4	TRBV7-9	TRBD1	TGTGCCAGCAGCGATACGGACAGGGGAAGGGAAAAACTGTTTTTT	CASSDTDRGREKLFF
-	TRBJ2-5	TRBV3-1	-	TGTGCCAGCAGCCAAGATCGCGGGACCCGCCAAGAGACCCAGTACTTC	CASSQDRGTRQETQYF
-	TRBJ2-1	TRBV5-1	TRBD2	TGCGCCAGCAGCTTGACCACCTACAGCGGGGGGGTTCTGTATGAGCAGTTCTTC	CASSLTTYSGGVLYEQFF
-	TRBJ1-5	TRBV7-9	-	TGTGCCAGCAGCTCGGAGGGGGGGGCCAATCAGCCCCAGCATTTT	CASSSEGGANQPQHF
few	TRBJ2-6	TRBV7-2	TRBD1	TGTGCCAGCAGCCCAGACAGGGGCACCTCTGGGGCCAACGTCCTGACTTTC	CASSPDRGTSGANVLTF
few	TRBJ2-3	TRBV29-1	TRBD2	TGCAGCTCAAGCGGGGGGGGAATAGATACGCAGTATTTT	CSSSGGGIDTQYF
-	TRBJ2-5	TRBV4-3	-	TGCGCCAGCAGCGATGACAGGGAGGGAAGCTCCTACAATGAGCAGTACTTC	CASSDDREGSSYNEQYF
-	TRBJ2-3	TRBV27	TRBD2	TGTGCCAGCAGATGGACTAGCGGGGTGTTAGATACGCAGTATTTT	CASRWTSGVLDTQYF
few	TRBJ2-5	TRBV2	TRBD1	TGTGCCAGCAGCGGGGCCGGGACAGGGAAAGAGACCCAGTACTTC	CASSGAGTGKETQYF